Sequencing of this T cell receptor beta chain was carried out in a study of T cells in narcolepsy. The CDR3 runs to 15 residues. Per the germline V gene, CDR1 is MDHEN and CDR2 is SYDVKM. Germline trimming cut 4 bases from V and 4 bases from J; bases unmatched to any gene: 3. In regard to this clone: Antigen: not known.

TCRdb's table, derived via immunoSEQ multiplex PCR, lists solely in-frame clones and lacks some. The table includes more than 25,000 clones, around 74% detected once. Whole-study findings and limits: Blood of same and different patients, but not healthy controls, reportedly held recurring autoreactive clonotypes. No autoreactive T cell clone sequences appeared in some memory CD4+ repertoires.

This clonotype originated in a human donor in good health. Input material: memory (CD45RA-) CD4+ T cells from blood. The chain is built from TRBV28 and TRBJ2-3; TRBD2 matches at 12 bases. The CDR3 protein is CASSSSSGGADTQYF. DNA for the CDR3: TGTGCCAGCAGTTCCTCTAGCGGGGGGGCAGATACGCAGTATTTT.